This T cell receptor beta chain comes out of a study of shared clonotypes between healthy human individuals. Study at large: CD4 naive and memory got three plates each, CD8 naive two, CD8 memory one.

The CDR3 covers 14 residues. CDR1 is MNHNS, CDR2 SASEGT, per germline. Trimming removed 1 base at V and 6 bases at J, with 10 bases between. Deep level was the assay's run setting. Using immunoSEQ multiplex PCR, the repertoire was profiled, and TCRdb retains in-frame clones only, with some absent. The sample includes fewer than 2.5 million clones, over 85% seen only once; the top ten take about 0.39%. This clonotype was sampled from a man between 18 and 29 years old in good health. Some clones in this sample may be carry-over from other donors' samples. V gene TRBV6-1 combines with J gene TRBJ2-1; D gene uncertain. The sample taken for sequencing was naive CD4+ T cells from PBMCs. The subset here: CD45RA+ positively selected. The chain's CDR3 is CASSEGSGRNEQFF. The CDR3 nucleotides read TGTGCCAGCAGTGAAGGGTCCGGGCGCAATGAGCAGTTCTTC.